This T cell receptor (beta chain) originates from a study of T cell changes during pregnancy in multiple sclerosis (dated by TCRdb to the late 2010s). General notes on the study: The study examined how the T cell repertoire changed over the course of pregnancy in women with multiple sclerosis.

Receptors were amplified or captured by the immunoSEQ multiplex PCR assay. TCRdb obtained this table from immuneACCESS and retained in-frame rearrangements with V and J assigned. These tables miss some clones; where compared with another copy, unresolved V genes account for less than half of the shortfall, and the remainder is unexplained. The sample includes some 80,000 clones, with approximately 92% observed a single time. 1% of the sample is in the top ten clones. Clipping removes 1 base from V and 7 bases from J, with 6 as the unmatched junction base count. Inclusive of the bounding cysteine and phenylalanine, the CDR3 is 16 residues long. Left in the record is the CDR3 DNA by itself, 48 bases read in frame from the first base. The germline V gene encodes CDR1 LGHNA and CDR2 YSLEER. As concerns this clone: Its antigen has not been determined. No base qualities exist here, and no much larger clone lies one base off it.

The starting material was peripheral blood, obtained in the first trimester of pregnancy. The TCR originated in a female donor with multiple sclerosis, enrolled in a pregnancy study. The sequence joins TRBV4-3 to TRBJ2-3; TRBD2 lines up with 12 middle nucleotides. The DNA reads TGCGCCAGCAGCCAAGCGCCTAGCGGGGGGGCTTATACGCAGTATTTT. It codes for CASSQAPSGGAYTQYF.